This entry is about one T cell receptor beta chain. No antigen is known for it. The data stem from a study of cytomegalovirus exposure and HLA in healthy donors. Across the study: The study's early data release held tens of millions of unique TCRs from HLA-typed donors.

General study findings and limits: The classifier, whose performance was assessed in both the original and validation cohorts, reportedly diagnosed cytomegalovirus status with high specificity and sensitivity.

Per germline, CDR1 MDHEN and CDR2 SYDVKM. The CDR3 spans 14 residues. Trimming cost V 3 bases and J 3 bases, with 10 bases left between them. The PCR made use of 60 Vbeta and 13 Jbeta primers. Assay: immunoSEQ multiplex PCR; the TCRdb copy retains only in-frame clones and omits some. The sample consists of 150,000 to 200,000 clones, more than 65% of them appearing once. The sequencing sample was made of PBMCs. V is TRBV28 and J is TRBJ2-3, with D possibly TRBD1 on 5 matching bases. The receptor comes from a male donor in good health and CMV-seronegative. The DNA for the CDR3 is TGTGCCAGCAGTTTTCAAGGGGCAACAGATACGCAGTATTTT. Translation gives CASSFQGATDTQYF. Based on the CDR3 plus reference TRBV28 and TRBJ2-3, the full variable domain is DVKVTQSSRYLVKRTGEKVFLECVQDMDHENMFWYRQDPGLGLRLIYFSYDVKMKEKGDIPEGYSVSREKKERFSLILESASTNQTSMYLCASSFQGATDTQYFGPGTRLTVL.